A selection of T cell receptor beta chains follows, all from one sample in a study of blood T cell repertoires in COVID-19. The assay was immunoSEQ multiplex PCR, and TCRdb's table has in-frame clones only and misses some. The sample includes about 220,000 clones, under 90% seen only once; the top ten take 3.5% to 4%. The source material was peripheral blood. Source of these receptors: a woman older than 75 with acute or convalescent COVID-19. CDR3s include the opening cysteine and the closing phenylalanine or tryptophan. Fields, in order: J gene, D gene, CDR3 length, V gene, clone size, CDR3 DNA, CDR3 protein. The D gene is left open where the match is weak. Size values are once, few and many counts, or a class for expanded clones, and some rows have none.

j_gene: TRBJ2-3; d_gene: .; len: 13; v_gene: TRBV6-2/TRBV6-3; abundance: .; CDR3nt: TGTGCCAGCAGTTACCAGGGGCGAAATACGCAGTATTTT; CDR3aa: CASSYQGRNTQYF
j_gene: TRBJ1-2; d_gene: .; len: 14; v_gene: TRBV18; abundance: .; CDR3nt: TGTGCCAGCTCACCCCCACGGGAAGTTTATGGCTACACCTTC; CDR3aa: CASSPPREVYGYTF
j_gene: TRBJ1-4; d_gene: .; len: 17; v_gene: TRBV5-4; abundance: .; CDR3nt: TGTGCCAGCAGTACGCTAGCCTCCCCGGGTGGCGGGGAAAAACTGTTTTTT; CDR3aa: CASSTLASPGGGEKLFF
j_gene: TRBJ2-1; d_gene: .; len: 14; v_gene: TRBV3-1/TRBV3-2; abundance: .; CDR3nt: TGTGCCAGCAGCCAAACGACAGGGAGGAATGAGCAGTTCTTC; CDR3aa: CASSQTTGRNEQFF
j_gene: TRBJ1-2; d_gene: TRBD1; len: 15; v_gene: TRBV9; abundance: .; CDR3nt: TGTGCCAGCAGCGTAGTTTCGACAGGGGCCTATGGCTACACCTTC; CDR3aa: CASSVVSTGAYGYTF
j_gene: TRBJ1-2; d_gene: TRBD1; len: 13; v_gene: TRBV6-2/TRBV6-3; abundance: .; CDR3nt: TGTGCCAGCAGTACCTCAGGGGGCTATGGCTACACCTTC; CDR3aa: CASSTSGGYGYTF
j_gene: TRBJ2-7; d_gene: .; len: 14; v_gene: TRBV11-3; abundance: .; CDR3nt: TGTGCCAGCAGCTTAGAACGGGGATCCTACGAGCAGTACTTC; CDR3aa: CASSLERGSYEQYF
j_gene: TRBJ1-2; d_gene: .; len: 15; v_gene: TRBV18; abundance: once; CDR3nt: TGTGCCAGCTCACCAGGGGCATATAGCCGCTATGGCTACACCTTC; CDR3aa: CASSPGAYSRYGYTF
j_gene: TRBJ1-1; d_gene: .; len: 14; v_gene: TRBV6-2/TRBV6-3; abundance: .; CDR3nt: TGTGCCAGCAGTTACCCAGGGCGACTCACTGAAGCTTTCTTT; CDR3aa: CASSYPGRLTEAFF
j_gene: TRBJ1-1; d_gene: TRBD1; len: 12; v_gene: TRBV27; abundance: .; CDR3nt: TGTGCCAGCAGTTTCCGACAGGGGGAAGCTTTCTTT; CDR3aa: CASSFRQGEAFF
j_gene: TRBJ2-1; d_gene: .; len: 13; v_gene: TRBV20-1; abundance: .; CDR3nt: TGCAGTGCTAGTAGGGGGGGATACAATGAGCAGTTCTTC; CDR3aa: CSASRGGYNEQFF
j_gene: TRBJ2-1; d_gene: TRBD2; len: 15; v_gene: TRBV19; abundance: .; CDR3nt: TGTGCCAGTAGTACGAGACTAGCCCCCTACAATGAGCAGTTCTTC; CDR3aa: CASSTRLAPYNEQFF
j_gene: TRBJ2-1; d_gene: .; len: 15; v_gene: TRBV6-5; abundance: .; CDR3nt: TGTGCCAGCAGTTACGACAGGAGCTCCTACAATGAGCAGTTCTTC; CDR3aa: CASSYDRSSYNEQFF
j_gene: TRBJ1-2; d_gene: .; len: 17; v_gene: TRBV19; abundance: .; CDR3nt: TGTGCCAGTAGTAGTATAACTGGACAGCGACAGAACTATGGCTACACCTTC; CDR3aa: CASSSITGQRQNYGYTF
j_gene: TRBJ1-5; d_gene: .; len: 14; v_gene: TRBV7-5; abundance: .; CDR3nt: TGTGCCAGAAGCCTTGAGGAGGGCGACCAGCCCCAGCATTTT; CDR3aa: CARSLEEGDQPQHF
j_gene: TRBJ1-1; d_gene: TRBD1; len: 16; v_gene: TRBV15; abundance: .; CDR3nt: TGTGCCACCAGCAGAGGTTCAGGGGGCCCTAACACTGAAGCTTTCTTT; CDR3aa: CATSRGSGGPNTEAFF
j_gene: TRBJ1-3; d_gene: .; len: 12; v_gene: TRBV30; abundance: .; CDR3nt: TGTGCGCTGAAGCGGACTGGAAACACCATATATTTT; CDR3aa: CALKRTGNTIYF
j_gene: TRBJ1-1; d_gene: .; len: 14; v_gene: TRBV5-1; abundance: .; CDR3nt: TGCGCCAGTACTCTCGCGTTTGAGAACACTGAAGCTTTCTTT; CDR3aa: CASTLAFENTEAFF
j_gene: TRBJ1-2; d_gene: .; len: 13; v_gene: TRBV14; abundance: .; CDR3nt: TGTGCCAGCAGCCCAAGAAGAGGCTATGGCTACACCTTC; CDR3aa: CASSPRRGYGYTF
j_gene: TRBJ2-1; d_gene: TRBD1; len: 13; v_gene: TRBV6-2/TRBV6-3; abundance: .; CDR3nt: TGTGCCAGCAGTTACGGTGGACAGGGGTATCAGTTCTTC; CDR3aa: CASSYGGQGYQFF
j_gene: TRBJ1-1; d_gene: .; len: 15; v_gene: TRBV5-1; abundance: .; CDR3nt: TGCGCCAGCAGCTTGGGTCAGGCTTTTGACACTGAAGCTTTCTTT; CDR3aa: CASSLGQAFDTEAFF
j_gene: TRBJ1-5; d_gene: .; len: 16; v_gene: TRBV27; abundance: .; CDR3nt: TGTGCCAGCAGTTTATCAGGCCCCGCAGGGTCCGGGCCCCAGCATTTT; CDR3aa: CASSLSGPAGSGPQHF
j_gene: TRBJ2-5; d_gene: TRBD2; len: 15; v_gene: TRBV2; abundance: .; CDR3nt: TGTGCCAGCAGTGTTACTAGCGGGGGGGGAGAGACCCAGTACTTC; CDR3aa: CASSVTSGGGETQYF
j_gene: TRBJ2-1; d_gene: TRBD1; len: 15; v_gene: TRBV5-1; abundance: .; CDR3nt: TGCGCCAGCAGCATTCCTACCGGGACAGGGGATGAGCAGTTCTTC; CDR3aa: CASSIPTGTGDEQFF
j_gene: TRBJ1-1; d_gene: TRBD1; len: 13; v_gene: TRBV6-6; abundance: .; CDR3nt: TGTGCCAGCAGTCCGGACAGGGACACTGAAGCTTTCTTT; CDR3aa: CASSPDRDTEAFF
j_gene: TRBJ2-3; d_gene: TRBD1; len: 16; v_gene: TRBV11-1; abundance: once; CDR3nt: TGTGCCAGCAGCTTGGAGGGGACAGGCCTGACAGATACGCAGTATTTT; CDR3aa: CASSLEGTGLTDTQYF
j_gene: TRBJ2-6; d_gene: .; len: 16; v_gene: TRBV4-3; abundance: .; CDR3nt: TGCGCCAGCAGCCCTGGGGGGTCCTCTGGGGCCAACGTCCTGACTTTC; CDR3aa: CASSPGGSSGANVLTF
j_gene: TRBJ2-2; d_gene: .; len: 14; v_gene: TRBV13; abundance: .; CDR3nt: TGTGCCAGCAGCCTATTGACGGAGCCGGGGGAGCTGTTTTTT; CDR3aa: CASSLLTEPGELFF
j_gene: TRBJ2-1; d_gene: .; len: 16; v_gene: TRBV11-3; abundance: many; CDR3nt: TGTGCCAGCAGCTTCGGTTGGCGGGGCCCATACAATGAGCAGTTCTTC; CDR3aa: CASSFGWRGPYNEQFF
j_gene: TRBJ1-3; d_gene: .; len: 16; v_gene: TRBV7-2; abundance: .; CDR3nt: TGTGCCAGCATGGAGTCCGGGACAATCTCTGGAAACACCATATATTTT; CDR3aa: CASMESGTISGNTIYF
j_gene: TRBJ2-3; d_gene: TRBD1; len: 15; v_gene: TRBV5-4; abundance: .; CDR3nt: TGTGCCAGCAGCCCGGACAGGGAAGGGCCAGATACGCAGTATTTT; CDR3aa: CASSPDREGPDTQYF
j_gene: TRBJ2-2; d_gene: TRBD1; len: 15; v_gene: TRBV5-1; abundance: few; CDR3nt: TGCGCCAGCTTCGCCGGGACAGGGTTAGCCCGGGAGCTGTTTTTT; CDR3aa: CASFAGTGLARELFF
j_gene: TRBJ1-1; d_gene: .; len: 15; v_gene: TRBV19; abundance: few; CDR3nt: TGTGCCAGTAGTACAACGACAGCTCCGAACACTGAAGCTTTCTTT; CDR3aa: CASSTTTAPNTEAFF
j_gene: TRBJ1-5; d_gene: TRBD1; len: 19; v_gene: TRBV19; abundance: few; CDR3nt: TGTGCCAGTAGCAACCCCGGGACAGGGGGCTTCGATGGCAATCAGCCCCAGCATTTT; CDR3aa: CASSNPGTGGFDGNQPQHF
j_gene: TRBJ2-2; d_gene: TRBD1; len: 15; v_gene: TRBV5-1; abundance: .; CDR3nt: TGCGCCAGCAGATCCGGACAGGGAAACACCGGGGAGCTGTTTTTT; CDR3aa: CASRSGQGNTGELFF
j_gene: TRBJ1-2; d_gene: TRBD1; len: 16; v_gene: TRBV3-1/TRBV3-2; abundance: .; CDR3nt: TGTGCCAGCAGCCAAGTAATGAGCAGGGGGCCGAGGGGCTACACCTTC; CDR3aa: CASSQVMSRGPRGYTF
j_gene: TRBJ2-7; d_gene: .; len: 12; v_gene: TRBV5-1; abundance: .; CDR3nt: TGCGCCAGCAGACTCAACGGTGGCGAGCAGTACTTC; CDR3aa: CASRLNGGEQYF
j_gene: TRBJ1-5; d_gene: TRBD1; len: 15; v_gene: TRBV7-9; abundance: .; CDR3nt: TGTGCCAGCAGCTCCGACGGGACAGGGGAACAGCCCCAGCATTTT; CDR3aa: CASSSDGTGEQPQHF
j_gene: TRBJ2-1; d_gene: TRBD2; len: 13; v_gene: TRBV2; abundance: few; CDR3nt: TGTGCCAGCAGTCTTACTAGCGGGGTGGGGCAGTTCTTC; CDR3aa: CASSLTSGVGQFF
j_gene: TRBJ2-6; d_gene: .; len: 16; v_gene: TRBV3-1/TRBV3-2; abundance: few; CDR3nt: TGTGCCAGCAGCCAAATGAATACGGCTGGGGCCAACGTCCTGACTTTC; CDR3aa: CASSQMNTAGANVLTF
j_gene: TRBJ2-3; d_gene: TRBD1; len: 13; v_gene: TRBV29-1; abundance: few; CDR3nt: TGCAGCGTTGAGACAGGGGCTACAGATACGCAGTATTTT; CDR3aa: CSVETGATDTQYF
j_gene: TRBJ1-1; d_gene: .; len: 12; v_gene: TRBV6-6; abundance: .; CDR3nt: TGTGCCAGCAGTTACTCTGGGACAACGGCTTTCTTT; CDR3aa: CASSYSGTTAFF
j_gene: TRBJ2-1; d_gene: TRBD2; len: 15; v_gene: TRBV6-2/TRBV6-3; abundance: .; CDR3nt: TGTGCCAGCAGTTACTCGACTAGCGGGAACAATGAGCAGTTCTTC; CDR3aa: CASSYSTSGNNEQFF
j_gene: TRBJ1-2; d_gene: .; len: 12; v_gene: TRBV11-3; abundance: .; CDR3nt: TGTGCCAGCAGCGAATCAGGGTACGGCTACACCTTC; CDR3aa: CASSESGYGYTF
j_gene: TRBJ2-3; d_gene: TRBD2; len: 16; v_gene: TRBV4-2; abundance: .; CDR3nt: TGTGCCAGCAGCCAAGAACTAGCGGGGGGCACAGATACGCAGTATTTT; CDR3aa: CASSQELAGGTDTQYF
j_gene: TRBJ2-1; d_gene: .; len: 14; v_gene: TRBV24-1; abundance: .; CDR3nt: TGTGCCACCAGTGACCCGCCCGGAGGGAGTGAGCAGTTCTTC; CDR3aa: CATSDPPGGSEQFF
j_gene: TRBJ2-7; d_gene: TRBD2; len: 14; v_gene: TRBV6-2/TRBV6-3; abundance: .; CDR3nt: TGTGCCAGCACCCCGGGAGGGGCCCCCTACGAGCAGTACTTC; CDR3aa: CASTPGGAPYEQYF
j_gene: TRBJ2-7; d_gene: .; len: 12; v_gene: TRBV2; abundance: .; CDR3nt: TGTGCCAGCAGTCAGGCGACCTACGAGCAGTACTTC; CDR3aa: CASSQATYEQYF
j_gene: TRBJ2-2; d_gene: .; len: 16; v_gene: TRBV6-5; abundance: .; CDR3nt: TGTGCCAGCAGTTACTTGGCTAGCCCGAACACCGGGGAGCTGTTTTTT; CDR3aa: CASSYLASPNTGELFF
j_gene: TRBJ2-6; d_gene: .; len: 14; v_gene: TRBV7-3; abundance: .; CDR3nt: TGTGCCAGCAGCTTGTCTGGTAGAACCAACGTCCTGACTTTC; CDR3aa: CASSLSGRTNVLTF
j_gene: TRBJ2-7; d_gene: .; len: 13; v_gene: TRBV19; abundance: .; CDR3nt: TGTGCCAGTAGTATAGTCAGGGACTACGAGCAGTACTTC; CDR3aa: CASSIVRDYEQYF
j_gene: TRBJ1-1; d_gene: TRBD1; len: 14; v_gene: TRBV2; abundance: few; CDR3nt: TGTGCCAGCAACATCAGGGGGCAGCGCACTGAAGCTTTCTTT; CDR3aa: CASNIRGQRTEAFF
j_gene: TRBJ1-4; d_gene: TRBD1; len: 15; v_gene: TRBV2; abundance: .; CDR3nt: TGTGCCAGCAGTGCTGGGACAGGGGTTTTTGAAAAACTGTTTTTT; CDR3aa: CASSAGTGVFEKLFF
j_gene: TRBJ2-5; d_gene: .; len: 16; v_gene: TRBV18; abundance: .; CDR3nt: TGTGCCAGCTCACCATCCGCGGGGCCCGGCCAAGAGACCCAGTACTTC; CDR3aa: CASSPSAGPGQETQYF